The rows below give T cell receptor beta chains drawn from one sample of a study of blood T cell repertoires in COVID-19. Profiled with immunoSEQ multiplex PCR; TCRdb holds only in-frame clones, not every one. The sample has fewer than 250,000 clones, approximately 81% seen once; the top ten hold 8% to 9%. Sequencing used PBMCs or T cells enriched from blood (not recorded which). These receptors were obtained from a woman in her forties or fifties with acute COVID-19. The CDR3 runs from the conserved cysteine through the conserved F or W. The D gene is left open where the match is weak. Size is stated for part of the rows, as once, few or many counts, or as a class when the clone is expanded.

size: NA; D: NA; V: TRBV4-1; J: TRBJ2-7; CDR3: CASSRTMSGPLYEQYF; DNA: TGCGCCAGCAGCCGCACAATGTCAGGGCCTCTCTACGAGCAGTACTTC
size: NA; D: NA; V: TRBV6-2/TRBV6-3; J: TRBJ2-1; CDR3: CASSYGQGLTEQFF; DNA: TGTGCCAGCAGTTATGGCCAGGGATTGACTGAGCAGTTCTTC
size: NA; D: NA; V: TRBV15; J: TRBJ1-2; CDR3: CATSSAPGENYGYTF; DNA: TGTGCCACCAGCAGTGCTCCGGGGGAGAACTATGGCTACACCTTC
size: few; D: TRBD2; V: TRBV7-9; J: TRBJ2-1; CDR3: CASSLASSGALNEQFF; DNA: TGTGCCAGCAGCTTAGCTTCTAGCGGGGCGTTGAATGAGCAGTTCTTC
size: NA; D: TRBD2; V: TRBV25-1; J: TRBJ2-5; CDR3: CASMSTGSGGRGTQYF; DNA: TGTGCCAGCATGAGTACAGGGAGCGGGGGGCGTGGGACCCAGTACTTC
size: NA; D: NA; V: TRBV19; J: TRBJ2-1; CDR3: CASGGGLAYNEQFF; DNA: TGTGCCAGTGGGGGGGGCCTCGCCTACAATGAGCAGTTCTTC
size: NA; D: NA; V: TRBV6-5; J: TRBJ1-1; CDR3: CASSSGVPMNTEAFF; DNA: TGTGCCAGCAGTTCCGGGGTTCCAATGAACACTGAAGCTTTCTTT
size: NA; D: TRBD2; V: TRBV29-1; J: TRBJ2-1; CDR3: CSVALAGVHYEQFF; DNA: TGCAGCGTGGCCCTAGCGGGAGTTCACTATGAGCAGTTCTTC
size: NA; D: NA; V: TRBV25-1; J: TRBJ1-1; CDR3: CASSDTGLLNTEAFF; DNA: TGTGCCAGCAGTGATACAGGGTTGTTGAACACTGAAGCTTTCTTT
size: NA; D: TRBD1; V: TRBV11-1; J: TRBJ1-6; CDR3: CASSPRTGANSPLHF; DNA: TGTGCCAGCAGCCCTAGGACAGGGGCTAATTCACCCCTCCACTTT
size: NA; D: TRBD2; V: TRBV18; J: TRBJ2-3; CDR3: CASSPPLERGPTETQYF; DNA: TGTGCCAGCTCACCCCCCCTTGAGCGGGGACCCACGGAGACGCAGTATTTT
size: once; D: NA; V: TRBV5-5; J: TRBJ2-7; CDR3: CASSFTGSTEQYF; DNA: TGTGCCAGCAGCTTCACAGGGAGTACGGAGCAGTACTTC
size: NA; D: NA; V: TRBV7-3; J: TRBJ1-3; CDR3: CASSRTHGVVSGNTIYF; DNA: TGTGCCAGCAGCCGCACCCACGGGGTGGTCTCTGGAAACACCATATATTTT
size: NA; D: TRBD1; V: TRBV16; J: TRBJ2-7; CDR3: CASSNHRGAYEQYF; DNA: TGTGCCAGCAGCAATCACAGGGGCGCCTACGAGCAGTACTTC
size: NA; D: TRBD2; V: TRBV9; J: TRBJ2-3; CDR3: CASSVRSGGAEFTDTQYF; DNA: TGTGCCAGCAGCGTAAGGAGCGGGGGGGCCGAGTTCACAGATACGCAGTATTTT
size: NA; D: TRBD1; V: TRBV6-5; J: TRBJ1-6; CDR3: CASSYETGGRSPLHF; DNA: TGTGCCAGCAGTTACGAGACAGGGGGTCGTTCACCCCTCCACTTT
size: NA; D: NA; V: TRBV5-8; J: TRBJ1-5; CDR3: CASNIVRTADQPQHF; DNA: TGTGCCAGCAACATAGTGAGGACAGCTGATCAGCCCCAGCATTTT
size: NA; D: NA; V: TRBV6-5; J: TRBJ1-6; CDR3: CASTEDTARSPLHF; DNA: TGTGCCAGCACCGAGGACACGGCCCGTTCACCCCTCCACTTT
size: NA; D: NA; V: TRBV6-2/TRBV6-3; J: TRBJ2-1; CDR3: CASSYTGDTSYNEQFF; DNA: TGTGCCAGCAGTTACACCGGGGATACCTCCTACAATGAGCAGTTCTTC
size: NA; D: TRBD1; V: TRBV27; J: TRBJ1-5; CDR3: CASSFGQGDQPQHF; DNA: TGTGCCAGCAGTTTCGGGCAGGGGGATCAGCCCCAGCATTTT
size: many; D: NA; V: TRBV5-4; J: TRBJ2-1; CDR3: CASSLNRYNEQFF; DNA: TGTGCCAGCAGCTTAAATAGATACAATGAGCAGTTCTTC
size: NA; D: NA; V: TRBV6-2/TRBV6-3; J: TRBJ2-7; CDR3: CASSYEREQYF; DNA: TGTGCCAGCAGTTACGAGCGCGAGCAGTACTTC
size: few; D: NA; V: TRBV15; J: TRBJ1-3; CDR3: CATSLGRTNSINTIYF; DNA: TGTGCCACCAGCCTGGGTCGGACTAATTCCATAAACACCATATATTTT
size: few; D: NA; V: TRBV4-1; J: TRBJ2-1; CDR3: CASSLPTGYNEQFF; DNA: TGCGCCAGCAGCCTCCCTACAGGGTACAATGAGCAGTTCTTC
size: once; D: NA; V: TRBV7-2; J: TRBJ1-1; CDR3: CASTPRGGANTEAFF; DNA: TGTGCCAGCACGCCACGCGGAGGGGCGAACACTGAAGCTTTCTTT
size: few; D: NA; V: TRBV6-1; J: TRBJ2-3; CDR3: CASSENRAEYF; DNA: TGTGCCAGCAGTGAAAACAGAGCGGAGTATTTT
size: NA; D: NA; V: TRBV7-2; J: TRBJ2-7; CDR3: CASSLEHHYEQYF; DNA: TGTGCCAGCAGCTTAGAACACCATTACGAGCAGTACTTC
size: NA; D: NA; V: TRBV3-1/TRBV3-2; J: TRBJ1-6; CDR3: CASSPHSPLHF; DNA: TGTGCCAGCAGCCCTCATTCACCCCTCCACTTT
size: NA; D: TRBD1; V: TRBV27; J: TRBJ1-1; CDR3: CASSTGGIPEAFF; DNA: TGTGCCAGCAGTACAGGGGGCATCCCTGAAGCTTTCTTT
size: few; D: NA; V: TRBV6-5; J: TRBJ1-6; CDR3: CASRGREGNNSPLHF; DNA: TGTGCCAGCAGAGGCCGCGAGGGTAATAATTCACCCCTCCACTTT
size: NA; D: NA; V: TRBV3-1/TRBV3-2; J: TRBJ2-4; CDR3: CASSQEPKGADRAKNIQYF; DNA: TGTGCCAGCAGCCAAGAACCCAAGGGAGCGGATCGGGCCAAAAACATTCAGTACTTC
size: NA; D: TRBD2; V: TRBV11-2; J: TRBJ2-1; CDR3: CASSSEGRAQSTNEQFF; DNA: TGTGCCAGCAGCTCGGAAGGGAGGGCCCAATCTACAAATGAGCAGTTCTTC
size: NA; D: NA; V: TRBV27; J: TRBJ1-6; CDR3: CASSPYGGRNSPLHF; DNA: TGTGCCAGCAGTCCTTATGGTGGGAGGAACTCACCCCTCCACTTT
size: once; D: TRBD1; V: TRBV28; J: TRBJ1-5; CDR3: CASSGGQTNQPQHF; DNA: TGTGCCAGCAGCGGGGGACAGACCAATCAGCCCCAGCATTTT
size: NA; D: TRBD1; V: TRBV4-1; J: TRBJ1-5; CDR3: CASSHRDRDSNQPQHF; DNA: TGCGCCAGCAGCCACCGGGACAGAGATAGCAATCAGCCCCAGCATTTT
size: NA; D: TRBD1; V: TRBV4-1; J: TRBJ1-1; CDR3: CASSQDNRGPWTEAFF; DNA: TGCGCCAGCAGCCAAGATAACAGGGGCCCTTGGACTGAAGCTTTCTTT
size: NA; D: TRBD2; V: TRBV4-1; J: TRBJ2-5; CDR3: CASSQGLVGETQYF; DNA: TGCGCCAGCAGCCAGGGACTAGTCGGGGAGACCCAGTACTTC
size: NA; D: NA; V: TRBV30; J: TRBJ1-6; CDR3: CAWSRRQSNSPLHF; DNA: TGTGCCTGGAGTCGTCGACAGAGCAATTCACCCCTCCACTTT
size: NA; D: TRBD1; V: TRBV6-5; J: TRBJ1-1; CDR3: CASRTGTGVFQAFF; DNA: TGTGCCAGCAGAACCGGGACAGGGGTATTCCAAGCTTTCTTT
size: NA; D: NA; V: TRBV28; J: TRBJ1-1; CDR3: CATIEMNTEAFF; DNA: TGTGCCACCATAGAAATGAACACTGAAGCTTTCTTT
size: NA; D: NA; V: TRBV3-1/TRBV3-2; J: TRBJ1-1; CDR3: CASGKAGVNTEAFF; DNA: TGTGCCAGCGGAAAAGCAGGGGTGAACACTGAAGCTTTCTTT